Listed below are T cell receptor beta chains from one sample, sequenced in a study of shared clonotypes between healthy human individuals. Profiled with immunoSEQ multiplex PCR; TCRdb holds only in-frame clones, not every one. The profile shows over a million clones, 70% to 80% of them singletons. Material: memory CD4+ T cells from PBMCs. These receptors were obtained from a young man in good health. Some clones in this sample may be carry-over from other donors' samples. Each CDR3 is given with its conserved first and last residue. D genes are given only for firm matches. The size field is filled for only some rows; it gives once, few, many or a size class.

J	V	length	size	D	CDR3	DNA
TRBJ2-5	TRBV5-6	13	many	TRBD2	CASSRGLGETQYF	TGTGCCAGCAGCAGGGGACTAGGAGAGACCCAGTACTTC
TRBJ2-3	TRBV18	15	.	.	CASSQQASSTDTQYF	TGTGCCAGCTCCCAGCAGGCCTCGAGCACAGATACGCAGTATTTT
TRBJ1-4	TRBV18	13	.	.	CASSRGADEKLFF	TGTGCCAGCTCAAGGGGGGCCGACGAAAAACTGTTTTTT
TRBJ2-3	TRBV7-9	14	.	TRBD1	CASSPGGGRSTQYF	TGTGCCAGCAGCCCAGGGGGCGGTCGTTCGACGCAGTATTTT
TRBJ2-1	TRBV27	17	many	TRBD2	CASSFLSLAGGPNEQFF	TGTGCCAGCAGTTTCCTCTCATTGGCGGGAGGGCCGAATGAGCAGTTCTTC
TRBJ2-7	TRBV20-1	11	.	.	CSAPGELEQYF	TGCAGTGCTCCCGGCGAATTAGAGCAGTACTTC
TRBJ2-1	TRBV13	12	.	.	CASGGYYNEQFF	TGTGCCAGTGGGGGATATTACAATGAGCAGTTCTTC
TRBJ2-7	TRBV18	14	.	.	CASSPASGSHEQYF	TGTGCCAGCTCACCTGCGTCCGGATCACACGAGCAGTACTTC
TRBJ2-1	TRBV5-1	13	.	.	CASRWVGGDEQFF	TGCGCCAGCAGGTGGGTAGGCGGCGATGAGCAGTTCTTC
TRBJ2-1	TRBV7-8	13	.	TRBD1	CASSPDRNNEQFF	TGTGCCAGCAGCCCGGACAGGAACAATGAGCAGTTCTTC
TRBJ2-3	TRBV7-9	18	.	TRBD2	CASSLGRGLAASTDTQYF	TGTGCCAGCAGCTTAGGCAGGGGACTAGCGGCTTCCACAGATACGCAGTATTTT
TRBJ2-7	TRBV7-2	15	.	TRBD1	CASSPQGGAFYEQYF	TGTGCCAGCAGCCCACAGGGGGGCGCTTTCTACGAGCAGTACTTC
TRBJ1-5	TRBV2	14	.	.	CASSEESGRQPQHF	TGTGCCAGCAGTGAAGAATCAGGGCGTCAGCCCCAGCATTTT
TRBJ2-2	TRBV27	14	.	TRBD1	CASIRQGAGGELFF	TGTGCCAGCATCCGACAGGGGGCCGGCGGGGAGCTGTTTTTT
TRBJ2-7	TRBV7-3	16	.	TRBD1	CASSPPRGQGSGEQYF	TGTGCCAGCAGCCCCCCTAGGGGACAGGGCTCAGGGGAGCAGTACTTC
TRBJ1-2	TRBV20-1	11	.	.	CSATGTYGYTF	TGCAGTGCAACAGGTACCTATGGCTACACCTTC
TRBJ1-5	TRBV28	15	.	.	CASSLRTAGNQPQHF	TGTGCCAGCAGTTTGAGGACAGCTGGCAATCAGCCCCAGCATTTT
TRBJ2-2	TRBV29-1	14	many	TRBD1	CSARQGANTGELFF	TGCAGCGCAAGACAGGGGGCCAACACCGGGGAGCTGTTTTTT
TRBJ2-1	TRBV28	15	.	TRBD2	CASSAVGLAGDEQFF	TGTGCCAGCAGTGCCGTGGGACTAGCGGGGGATGAGCAGTTCTTC
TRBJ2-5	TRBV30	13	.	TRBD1	CAWRQGVGETQYF	TGTGCCTGGAGGCAGGGGGTGGGAGAGACCCAGTACTTC
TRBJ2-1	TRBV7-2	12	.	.	CASSYYGSEQFF	TGTGCCAGCAGCTACTACGGGAGTGAGCAGTTCTTC
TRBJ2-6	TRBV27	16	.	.	CASSSPGSSGANVLTF	TGTGCCAGCAGTTCTCCGGGGAGCTCTGGGGCCAACGTCCTGACTTTC
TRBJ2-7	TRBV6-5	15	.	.	CASSYSRGYSYEQYF	TGTGCCAGCAGTTACTCGCGTGGCTACTCCTACGAGCAGTACTTC
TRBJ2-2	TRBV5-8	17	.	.	CASSFLTGTRNTGELFF	TGTGCCAGCAGCTTTTTGACCGGGACACGGAACACCGGGGAGCTGTTTTTT
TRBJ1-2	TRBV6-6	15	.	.	CASSNSGANNYGYTF	TGTGCCAGCAGCAATTCAGGGGCAAATAACTATGGCTACACCTTC
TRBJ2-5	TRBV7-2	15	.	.	CASSLTAGPGETQYF	TGTGCCAGCAGCTTAACGGCGGGCCCTGGGGAGACCCAGTACTTC
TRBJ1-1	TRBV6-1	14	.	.	CASRIWGTNTEAFF	TGTGCCAGCAGGATTTGGGGGACCAACACTGAAGCTTTCTTT
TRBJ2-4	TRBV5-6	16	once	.	CASSLAGAAPKNIQYF	TGTGCCAGCAGCTTGGCCGGCGCAGCACCAAAAAACATTCAGTACTTC
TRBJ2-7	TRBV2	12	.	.	CASSRLLEGQYF	TGTGCCAGCAGCCGCCTCCTTGAGGGGCAGTACTTC
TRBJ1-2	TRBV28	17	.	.	CASSLPLGGGSNYGYTF	TGTGCCAGCAGTTTACCCCTCGGGGGTGGCAGTAACTATGGCTACACCTTC
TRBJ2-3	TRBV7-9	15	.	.	CASSFYRVTRDTQYF	TGTGCCAGCAGCTTTTACCGCGTGACAAGAGATACGCAGTATTTT
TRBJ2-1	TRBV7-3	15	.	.	CASSLYRGASNEQFF	TGTGCCAGCAGCCTATACCGGGGGGCGAGTAATGAGCAGTTCTTC
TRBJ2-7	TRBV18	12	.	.	CASSPGTYEQYF	TGTGCCAGCTCACCAGGGACCTACGAGCAGTACTTC
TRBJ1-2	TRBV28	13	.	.	CASSFSGFGGYTF	TGTGCCAGCAGTTTCTCAGGGTTCGGAGGCTACACCTTC
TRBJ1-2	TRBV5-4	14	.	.	CASSLRERNYGYTF	TGTGCCAGCAGCTTGAGGGAGCGGAACTATGGCTACACCTTC
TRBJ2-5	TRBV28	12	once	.	CASSRVQETQYF	TGTGCCAGCAGTAGGGTCCAAGAGACCCAGTACTTC
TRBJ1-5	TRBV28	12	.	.	CASRNGDQPQHF	TGTGCCAGCAGAAACGGAGATCAGCCCCAGCATTTT
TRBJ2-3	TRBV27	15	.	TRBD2	CASSEAGGPGDTQYF	TGTGCCAGCAGTGAAGCGGGAGGGCCCGGAGATACGCAGTATTTT
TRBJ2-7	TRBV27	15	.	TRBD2	CASSPLGIAGYEQYF	TGTGCCAGCAGTCCCCTCGGGATAGCGGGGTACGAGCAGTACTTC
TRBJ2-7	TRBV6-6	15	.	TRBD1	CASSPRQGGSYEQYF	TGTGCCAGCAGTCCCCGACAGGGGGGATCCTACGAGCAGTACTTC
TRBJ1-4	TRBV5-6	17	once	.	CASSLPRAIATNEKLFF	TGTGCCAGCAGCTTACCCAGGGCTATAGCAACTAATGAAAAACTGTTTTTT
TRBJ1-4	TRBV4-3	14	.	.	CASSQDTDRPKLFF	TGCGCCAGCAGCCAAGATACGGACAGACCGAAACTGTTTTTT
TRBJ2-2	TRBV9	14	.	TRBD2	CASTLGLAGAELFF	TGTGCCAGCACCCTGGGACTAGCGGGAGCGGAGCTGTTTTTT
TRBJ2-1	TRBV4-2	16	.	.	CASSQDWVSSYNEQFF	TGTGCCAGCAGCCAAGATTGGGTGAGCTCCTACAATGAGCAGTTCTTC
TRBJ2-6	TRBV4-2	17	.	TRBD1	CASSRGQGDSGANVLTF	TGTGCCAGCAGCCGGGGGCAGGGGGACTCTGGGGCCAACGTCCTGACTTTC
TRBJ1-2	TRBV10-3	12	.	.	CAISEGRYGYTF	TGTGCCATCAGTGAGGGACGTTATGGCTACACCTTC
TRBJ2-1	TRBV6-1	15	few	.	CASSELLSSYNEQFF	TGTGCCAGCAGTGAATTATTGAGCTCCTACAATGAGCAGTTCTTC
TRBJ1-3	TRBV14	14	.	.	CASSQGYLGNTIYF	TGTGCCAGCAGCCAAGGATATTTGGGAAATACCATATATTTT
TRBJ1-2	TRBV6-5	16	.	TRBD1	CASSYDRAAPNYGYTF	TGTGCCAGCAGTTACGACAGGGCAGCCCCTAACTATGGCTACACCTTC
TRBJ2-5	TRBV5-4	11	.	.	CASSQGETQYF	TGTGCCAGCAGCCAGGGGGAGACCCAGTACTTC
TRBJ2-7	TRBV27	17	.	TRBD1	CASSPILRTGLTYEQYF	TGTGCCAGCAGTCCGATATTACGGACAGGGTTGACCTACGAGCAGTACTTC
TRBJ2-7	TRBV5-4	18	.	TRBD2	CASSAGTSGRGASYEQYF	TGTGCCAGCAGCGCCGGGACTAGCGGGAGGGGCGCCTCCTACGAGCAGTACTTC
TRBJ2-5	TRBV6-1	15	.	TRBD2	CASSEETSGKETQYF	TGTGCCAGCAGTGAAGAAACTAGCGGGAAAGAGACCCAGTACTTC
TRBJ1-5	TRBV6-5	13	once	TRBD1	CASSSDRGQPQHF	TGTGCCAGCAGTTCAGACAGGGGTCAGCCCCAGCATTTT
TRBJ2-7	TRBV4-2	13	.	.	CASSQDRQARRYF	TGTGCCAGCAGCCAAGATAGGCAGGCCAGAAGATACTTC
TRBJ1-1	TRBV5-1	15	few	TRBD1	CASSPTGGDGTEAFF	TGCGCCAGCAGCCCGACAGGGGGCGATGGGACTGAAGCTTTCTTT
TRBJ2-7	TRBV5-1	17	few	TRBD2	CASSLVLAGGPSYEQYF	TGCGCCAGCAGCTTGGTGCTAGCGGGAGGTCCCTCCTACGAGCAGTACTTC